This TCR beta chain was profiled in a study of T cells expressing NK-cell markers. From its re-call of the 5' RACE reads, TCRdb lists each CDR3 protein once, without DNA. The sample spans some 140,000 distinct CDR3 sequences; the ten largest clones claim around 35%. The CDR3 spans 13 residues. Germline V gives CDR1 MGHRA, CDR2 YSYEKL. As concerns this clonotype: Its antigen is not known.

Study results and caveats: Certain NKG2C+ T cell clones were expanded, and their HCMV specificity remained unclear.

The rearrangement links TRBV4-1 to TRBJ1-6; TCRdb's D call of TRBD1 is untestable without DNA. Sequenced: blood T cells: a sorted CD56 or NKG2C T cell subset, CD4+ or CD8+ T cells, or bulk PBMC T cells (not recorded which). The clonotype comes from a woman aged 45 to 65 in good health. CDR3 residues: CASSHATAKPLHF.